In its sample, the clone carrying this T cell receptor beta chain is medium-sized (0.01 to 0.1%). The antigen is not known. Time point: sample taken at primary tumor resection. Unsorted tumor, nontumor lung tissue or cryopreserved PBMC supplied the whole RNA. These data are taken from a study of spatial heterogeneity in lung cancer. Study-wide points: Expanded intratumoral alpha and beta TCR counts tracked tumor mutation counts.

The V and J ends lost 2 bases and 6 bases respectively, with 7 bases between them. Looked up from germline, CDR1 is MNHEY and CDR2 is SMNVEV (reference sequence). CDR3 length equals 12 residues. TCRdb redid the calling of the 5' RACE reads with MiXCR, one entry per CDR3 protein. The sample contains 1,500 to 2,000 distinct CDR3 sequences, 5.5% of which appear only once. The sample in question was lung tumor tissue, obtained at surgery. The sequence derives from a male donor with early-stage non-small cell lung cancer. The chain joins TRBV27 to TRBJ1-1, with unresolved D. In DNA form, the CDR3 reads TGTGCCAGCAGTTTAGGTGGATCTGAAGCTTTCTTT. It is translated as CASSLGGSEAFF.